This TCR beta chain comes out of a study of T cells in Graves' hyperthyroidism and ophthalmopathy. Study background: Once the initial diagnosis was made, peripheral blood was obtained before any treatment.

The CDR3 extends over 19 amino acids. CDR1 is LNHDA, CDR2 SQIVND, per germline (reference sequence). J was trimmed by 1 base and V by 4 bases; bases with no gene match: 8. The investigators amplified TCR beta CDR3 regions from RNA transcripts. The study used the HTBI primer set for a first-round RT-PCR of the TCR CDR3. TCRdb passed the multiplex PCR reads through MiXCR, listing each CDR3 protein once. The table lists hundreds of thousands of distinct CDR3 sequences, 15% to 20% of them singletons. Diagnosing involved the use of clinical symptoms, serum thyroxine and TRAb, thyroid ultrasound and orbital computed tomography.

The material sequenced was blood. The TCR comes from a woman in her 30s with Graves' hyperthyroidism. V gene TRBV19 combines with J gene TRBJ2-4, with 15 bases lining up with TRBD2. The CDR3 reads CASSTRTSGRAGAKNIQYF. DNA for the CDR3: TGTGCCAGTAGTACCCGGACTAGCGGGAGGGCCGGGGCCAAAAACATTCAGTACTTC. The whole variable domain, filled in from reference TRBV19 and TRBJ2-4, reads DGGITQSPKYLFRKEGQNVTLSCEQNLNHDAMYWYRQDPGQGLRLIYYSQIVNDFQKGDIAEGYSVSREKKESFPLTVTSAQKNPTAFYLCASSTRTSGRAGAKNIQYFGAGTRLSVL.